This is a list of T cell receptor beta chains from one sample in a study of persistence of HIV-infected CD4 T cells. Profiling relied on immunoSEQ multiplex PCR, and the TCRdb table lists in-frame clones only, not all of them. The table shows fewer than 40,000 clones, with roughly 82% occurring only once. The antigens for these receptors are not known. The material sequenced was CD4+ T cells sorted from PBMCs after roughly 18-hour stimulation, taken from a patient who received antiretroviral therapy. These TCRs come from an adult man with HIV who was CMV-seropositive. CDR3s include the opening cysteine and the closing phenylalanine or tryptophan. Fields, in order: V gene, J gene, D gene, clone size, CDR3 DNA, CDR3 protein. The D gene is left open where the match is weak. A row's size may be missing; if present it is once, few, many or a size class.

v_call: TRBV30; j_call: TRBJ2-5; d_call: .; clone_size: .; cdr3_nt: TGTTCTGTACGGGACACCTCCCGCCCAGGGGCCCAGTACTTC; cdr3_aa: CSVRDTSRPGAQYF
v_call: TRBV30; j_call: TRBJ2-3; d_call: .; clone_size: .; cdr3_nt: TGTGCCTGGAGTAAGACTTCGACGCGGAGCACAGATACGCAGTATTTT; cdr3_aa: CAWSKTSTRSTDTQYF
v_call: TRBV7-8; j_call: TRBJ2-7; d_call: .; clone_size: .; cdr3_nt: TGTGCCAGCAGCCGGACTCGATCCTACGAGCAGTACTTC; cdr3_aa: CASSRTRSYEQYF
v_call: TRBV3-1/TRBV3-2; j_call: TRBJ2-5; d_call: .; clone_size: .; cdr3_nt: TGTGCCAGCAGCCATTCCTCGAGGCAGGGACATTGGACCCAGTACTTC; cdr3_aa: CASSHSSRQGHWTQYF
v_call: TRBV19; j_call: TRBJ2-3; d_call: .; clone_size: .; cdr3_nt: TGTGCCAGTAGTATAGTTGGGGGGGCGATAGATACGCAGTATTTT; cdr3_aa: CASSIVGGAIDTQYF
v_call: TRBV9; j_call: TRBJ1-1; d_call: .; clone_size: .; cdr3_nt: TGTGCCAGCAGCGTAGGATTAGGGGGTTACACTGAAGCTTTCTTT; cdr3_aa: CASSVGLGGYTEAFF
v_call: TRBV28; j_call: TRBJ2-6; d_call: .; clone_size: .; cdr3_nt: TGTGCCAGCAGGAACAGGGTGCATGGGGCCAACGTCCTGACTTTC; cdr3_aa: CASRNRVHGANVLTF
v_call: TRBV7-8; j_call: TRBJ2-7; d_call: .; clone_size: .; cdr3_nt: TGTGCCAGCAGCGAAATTAGTTTCGGGGGGCTCGAGCAGTACTTC; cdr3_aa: CASSEISFGGLEQYF
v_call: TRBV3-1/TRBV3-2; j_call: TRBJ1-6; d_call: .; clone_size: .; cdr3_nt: TGTGCCAGCAGCCAAGGGTCCGGCTCACCCCTCCACTTT; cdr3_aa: CASSQGSGSPLHF
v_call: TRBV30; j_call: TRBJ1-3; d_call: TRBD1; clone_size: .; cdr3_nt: TGTGCCTGGGGTTACCGGGACAGGGGAGGAAACACCATATATTTT; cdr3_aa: CAWGYRDRGGNTIYF
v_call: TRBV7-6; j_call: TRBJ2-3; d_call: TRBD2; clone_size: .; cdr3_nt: TGTGCCAGCAGCTTAGTCGGGCTAGCGGGGGGGCAGTATTTT; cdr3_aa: CASSLVGLAGGQYF
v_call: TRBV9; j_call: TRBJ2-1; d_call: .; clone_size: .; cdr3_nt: TGTGCCAGCAGCGTAGGCCATAGATCGGGGCCCGAGCAGTTCTTC; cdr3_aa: CASSVGHRSGPEQFF
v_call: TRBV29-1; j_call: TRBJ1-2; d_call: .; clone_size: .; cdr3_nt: TGCAGCGTTGAAAACCGGGCCTATGGCTACACCTTC; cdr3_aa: CSVENRAYGYTF
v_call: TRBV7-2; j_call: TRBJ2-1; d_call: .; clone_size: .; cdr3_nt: TGTGCCAGCAGCCCTCCGGGCCTGTTTGGGCGCAATGAGCAGTTCTTC; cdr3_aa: CASSPPGLFGRNEQFF
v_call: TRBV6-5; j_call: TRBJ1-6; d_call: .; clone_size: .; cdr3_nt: TGTGCCAGCAGCCTGGATTTTACTCATTCACCCCTCCACTTT; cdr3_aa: CASSLDFTHSPLHF
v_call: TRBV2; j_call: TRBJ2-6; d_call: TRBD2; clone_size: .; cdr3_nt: TGTGCCAGCAGTGTGGGGAGGGCTGGGGCCAACGTCCTGACTTTC; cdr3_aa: CASSVGRAGANVLTF
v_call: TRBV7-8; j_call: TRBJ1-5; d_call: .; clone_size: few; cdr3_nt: TGTGCCAGCGAGGAGGGTTTCGGTCAGCCCCAGCATTTT; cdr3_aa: CASEEGFGQPQHF
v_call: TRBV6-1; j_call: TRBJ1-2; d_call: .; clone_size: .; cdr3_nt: TGTGCCAGCAGTGAGTTGACAGGCCCCAACTATGGCTACACCTTC; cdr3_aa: CASSELTGPNYGYTF
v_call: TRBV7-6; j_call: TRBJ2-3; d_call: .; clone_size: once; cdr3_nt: TGTGCCAGCAGCCAAGGGGCAGTCACAGATACGCAGTATTTT; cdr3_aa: CASSQGAVTDTQYF
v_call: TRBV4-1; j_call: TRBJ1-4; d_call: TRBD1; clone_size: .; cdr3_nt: TGCGCCAGCAGCCAAGATTTAGCAGGGGGCGAAAAACTGTTTTTT; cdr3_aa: CASSQDLAGGEKLFF
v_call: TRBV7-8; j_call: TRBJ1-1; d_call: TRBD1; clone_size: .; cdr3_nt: TGTGCCAGCAGCTTCAGACAGGGCAACACTGAAGCTTTCTTT; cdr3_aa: CASSFRQGNTEAFF
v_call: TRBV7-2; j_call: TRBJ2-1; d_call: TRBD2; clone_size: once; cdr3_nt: TGTGCCAGCAGCTTAGACGGCGCGGGGGGGCCGCGAGAGCAGTTCTTC; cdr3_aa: CASSLDGAGGPREQFF
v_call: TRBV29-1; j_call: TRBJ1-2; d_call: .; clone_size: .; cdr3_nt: TGCAGCGCCGAGGCGGGGAAGGGCTACACCTTC; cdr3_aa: CSAEAGKGYTF
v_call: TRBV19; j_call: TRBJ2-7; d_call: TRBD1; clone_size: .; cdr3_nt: TGTGCCAGTAGACCCCGGACAGGGATCTACGAGCAGTACTTC; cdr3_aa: CASRPRTGIYEQYF